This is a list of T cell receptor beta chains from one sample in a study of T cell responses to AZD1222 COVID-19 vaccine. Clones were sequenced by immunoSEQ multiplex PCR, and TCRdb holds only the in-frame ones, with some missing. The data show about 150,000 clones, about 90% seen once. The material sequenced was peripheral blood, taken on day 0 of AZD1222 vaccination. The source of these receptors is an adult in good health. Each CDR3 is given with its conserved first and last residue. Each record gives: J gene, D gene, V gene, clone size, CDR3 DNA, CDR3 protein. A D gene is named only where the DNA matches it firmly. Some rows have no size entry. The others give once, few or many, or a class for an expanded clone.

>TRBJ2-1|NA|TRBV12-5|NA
TGTGCTAGTGGGTTCCCCCCCGAGAACAATGAGCAGTTCTTC
CASGFPPENNEQFF
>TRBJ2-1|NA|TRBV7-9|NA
TGTGCCAGCAGCTTAGCGGGATATGAGCAGTTCTTC
CASSLAGYEQFF
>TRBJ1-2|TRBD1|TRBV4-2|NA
TGTGCCAGCAGCCAGTGGACAGGGGAGGACTATGGCTACACCTTC
CASSQWTGEDYGYTF
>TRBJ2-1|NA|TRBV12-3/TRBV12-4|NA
TGTGCCAGCAGCAGCCCCGAGAATGAGCAGTTCTTC
CASSSPENEQFF
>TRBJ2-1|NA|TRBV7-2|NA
TGTGCCAGCACCCCCCCAGGGGGGGTCATCAATGAGCAGTTCTTC
CASTPPGGVINEQFF
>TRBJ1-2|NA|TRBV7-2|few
TGTGCCAGCAGCGCACAGGGTTCCTTAGGCGGAGGCTACACCTTC
CASSAQGSLGGGYTF
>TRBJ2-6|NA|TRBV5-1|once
TGCGCCAGCAGCGGATCAACAGGGAGCCCCTCTGGGGCCAACGTCCTGACTTTC
CASSGSTGSPSGANVLTF
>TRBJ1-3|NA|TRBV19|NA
TGTGCCAGTAGGAGGACCTCCGGAAACACCATATATTTT
CASRRTSGNTIYF
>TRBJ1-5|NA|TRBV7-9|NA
TGTGCCAGCAGCTCATTCGACAGGAACAATCAGCCCCAGCATTTT
CASSSFDRNNQPQHF
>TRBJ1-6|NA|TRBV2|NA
TGTGCCAGCAGGGCAGGTTCACCCCTCCACTTT
CASRAGSPLHF
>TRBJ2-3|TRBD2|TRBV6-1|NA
TGTGCCAGCAGTGGTGGAAGCGGGGGGAAAGGAGATACGCAGTATTTT
CASSGGSGGKGDTQYF
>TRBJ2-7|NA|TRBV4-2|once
TGTGCCAGCAGCCAAGCTAAGGGGAGCTACGAGCAGTACTTC
CASSQAKGSYEQYF
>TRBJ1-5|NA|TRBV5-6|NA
TGTGCCAGCAGCTTAGTGGATCAGCCCCAGCATTTT
CASSLVDQPQHF
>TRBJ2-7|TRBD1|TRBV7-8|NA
TGTGCCAGCAGAAGATTTGGCCGGGACAGGGGCGACGAGCAGTACTTC
CASRRFGRDRGDEQYF
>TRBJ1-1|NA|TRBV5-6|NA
TGTGCCAGCAGCTTGTTGAGGGTGAACACTGAAGCTTTCTTT
CASSLLRVNTEAFF
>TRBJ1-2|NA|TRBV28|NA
TGTGCCAGCAGTCCCCGGGGGGCGAACTATGGCTACACCTTC
CASSPRGANYGYTF
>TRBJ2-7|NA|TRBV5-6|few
TGTGCCAGCTACCGATGGATCACGGGGACCTACGAGCAGTACTTC
CASYRWITGTYEQYF
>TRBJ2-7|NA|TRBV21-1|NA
TGTGCCAGCAGCAAAGCGGGACAGGGCACCTACGAGCAGTACTTC
CASSKAGQGTYEQYF
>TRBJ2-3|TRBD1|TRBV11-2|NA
TGTGCCAGCAGCCCTACAGGGGGCACAGATACGCAGTATTTT
CASSPTGGTDTQYF
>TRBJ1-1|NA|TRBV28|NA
TGTGCCAGCGTTAACACTCCCGGGACGGCGAACACTGAAGCTTTCTTT
CASVNTPGTANTEAFF
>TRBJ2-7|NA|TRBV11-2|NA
TGTGCCAGCAGCTTAGTGGGACCAAGCCCTTACTTC
CASSLVGPSPYF
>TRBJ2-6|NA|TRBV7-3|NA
TGTGCCAGCAGCTTAGGAGATCCTGGGGCCAACGTCCTGACTTTC
CASSLGDPGANVLTF
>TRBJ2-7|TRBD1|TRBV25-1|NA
TGTGCCAGCAGTGAATATGGGACAGGGGGCTACGAGCAGTACTTC
CASSEYGTGGYEQYF
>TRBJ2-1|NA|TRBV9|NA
TGTGCCAGCAGCGTTCAGGGTCAGGGTGAGCAGTTCTTC
CASSVQGQGEQFF
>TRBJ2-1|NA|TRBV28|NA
TGTGCCAGCAGCTTACTCTCGGGGCTCTACAATGAGCAGTTCTTC
CASSLLSGLYNEQFF
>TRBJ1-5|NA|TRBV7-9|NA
TGTGCCAGCAGCTTAAACGGGATCAATCAGCCCCAGCATTTT
CASSLNGINQPQHF
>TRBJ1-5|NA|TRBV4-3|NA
TGCGCCAGCAGCCAAGATTCTTGGGACGCAAGGGGCAATCAGCCCCAGCATTTT
CASSQDSWDARGNQPQHF
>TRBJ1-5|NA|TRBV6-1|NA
TGTGCCAGCAGTGAATGGCGGGGATCACCCCAGCATTTT
CASSEWRGSPQHF
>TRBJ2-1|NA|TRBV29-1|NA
TGCAGCGTTGTAGCGTTCAATGAGCAGTTCTTC
CSVVAFNEQFF
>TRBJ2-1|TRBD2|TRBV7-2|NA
TGTGCCAGCAGCTTAGATGGAGCGGGGCACAATGAGCAGTTCTTC
CASSLDGAGHNEQFF
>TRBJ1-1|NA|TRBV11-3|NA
TGTGCCAGCAGCTTAGCAGGGCGCACTGAAGCTTTCTTT
CASSLAGRTEAFF
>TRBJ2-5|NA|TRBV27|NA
TGTGCCAGCAGCCACCCGACCGGGGGTGCGGAGACCCAGTACTTC
CASSHPTGGAETQYF
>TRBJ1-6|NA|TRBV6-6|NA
TGTGCCGTTCGACAGGCCCATAATTCACCCCTCCACTTT
CAVRQAHNSPLHF
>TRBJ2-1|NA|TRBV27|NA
TGTGCCAGCAGTTCAGCCGGGGATGAGCAGTTCTTC
CASSSAGDEQFF
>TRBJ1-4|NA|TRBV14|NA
TGTGCCAGCAGCCAAGATAGTCGGCTTCAGGGCTCTCCCGAAAAACTGTTTTTT
CASSQDSRLQGSPEKLFF
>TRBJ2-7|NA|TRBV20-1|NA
TGCAGTGCCGGACGATACGAGCAGTACTTC
CSAGRYEQYF
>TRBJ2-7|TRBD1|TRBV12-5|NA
TGTGCTAGTGGCCGGGACAGGGGTGGCTACGAGCAGTACTTC
CASGRDRGGYEQYF
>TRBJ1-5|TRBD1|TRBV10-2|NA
TGCGCCAGCAGCAGGGGGGTGAGCAATCAGCCCCAGCATTTT
CASSRGVSNQPQHF
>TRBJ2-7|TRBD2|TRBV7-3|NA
TGTGCCAGCAGCTTAGCTAGCGGGGGTGCCTACGAGCAGTACTTC
CASSLASGGAYEQYF
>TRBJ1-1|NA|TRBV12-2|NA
TGTGCAAGTCGTAGTGGGGCCGCTTTCTTT
CASRSGAAFF